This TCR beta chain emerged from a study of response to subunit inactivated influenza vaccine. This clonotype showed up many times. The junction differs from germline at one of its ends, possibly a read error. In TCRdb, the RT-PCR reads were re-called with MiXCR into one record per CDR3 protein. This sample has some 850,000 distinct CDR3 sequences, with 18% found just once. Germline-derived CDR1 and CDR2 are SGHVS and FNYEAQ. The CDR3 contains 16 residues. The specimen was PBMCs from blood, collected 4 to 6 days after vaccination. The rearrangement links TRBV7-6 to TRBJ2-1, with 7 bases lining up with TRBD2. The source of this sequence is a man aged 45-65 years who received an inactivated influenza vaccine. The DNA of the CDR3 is TGCGCCAGCAGCTTGGAAGGCGGGAGCTCCTACAATGAGCAGTTCTTC. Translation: CASSLEGGSSYNEQFF.